These T cell receptor beta chains were read from a single sample in a study of blood T cells in healthy people across ages. MiXCR was run by TCRdb on the 5' RACE reads, yielding one entry per CDR3 protein. The data show 600,000 to 800,000 distinct CDR3 sequences, with about 21% seen just once and under 4% held by the top ten. The sequenced sample was blood. These receptors were taken from a man in his 70s in good health. Each CDR3 is given with its conserved first and last residue. The order of the fields is J gene, D gene, V gene, clone size, CDR3 protein, CDR3 DNA. D genes are given only for firm matches. The size field is filled for only some rows; it gives once, few, many or a size class.

J gene: TRBJ2-5; D gene: -; V gene: TRBV20-1; clone size: -; CDR3 protein: CSARDGGAETQYF; CDR3 DNA: TGCAGTGCTAGAGATGGCGGGGCAGAGACCCAGTACTTC
J gene: TRBJ2-1; D gene: -; V gene: TRBV20-1; clone size: -; CDR3 protein: CSVRNEQFF; CDR3 DNA: TGCAGTGTTCGCAATGAGCAGTTCTTC
J gene: TRBJ2-1; D gene: TRBD2; V gene: TRBV11-2; clone size: few; CDR3 protein: CASSLGTSGRENEQFF; CDR3 DNA: TGTGCCAGCAGCCTCGGGACTAGCGGGAGGGAAAATGAGCAGTTCTTC
J gene: TRBJ2-3; D gene: TRBD2; V gene: TRBV10-3; clone size: -; CDR3 protein: CAISESGLGTDTQYF; CDR3 DNA: TGTGCCATCAGTGAGTCGGGACTAGGCACAGATACGCAGTATTTT
J gene: TRBJ2-2; D gene: -; V gene: TRBV2; clone size: few; CDR3 protein: CASSGEYTGELFF; CDR3 DNA: TGTGCCAGCAGTGGGGAGTACACCGGGGAGCTGTTTTTT
J gene: TRBJ2-2; D gene: -; V gene: TRBV24-1; clone size: many; CDR3 protein: CATSDSGGATGELFF; CDR3 DNA: TGTGCCACCAGTGATTCTGGGGGCGCCACCGGGGAGCTGTTTTTT
J gene: TRBJ2-7; D gene: TRBD1; V gene: TRBV5-1; clone size: -; CDR3 protein: CASSYLTGTGGSYEQYF; CDR3 DNA: TGCGCCAGCAGCTATCTGACCGGGACAGGGGGCTCCTACGAGCAGTACTTC
J gene: TRBJ2-5; D gene: -; V gene: TRBV28; clone size: few; CDR3 protein: CASTPYAGSVETQYF; CDR3 DNA: TGTGCCAGCACCCCCTATGCAGGGTCGGTAGAGACCCAGTACTTC
J gene: TRBJ1-5; D gene: TRBD1; V gene: TRBV14; clone size: -; CDR3 protein: CASSQRQGTNQPQHF; CDR3 DNA: TGTGCCAGCAGCCAACGACAGGGGACGAATCAGCCCCAGCATTTT
J gene: TRBJ2-1; D gene: TRBD2; V gene: TRBV20-1; clone size: once; CDR3 protein: CSARMGTRNNEQFF; CDR3 DNA: TGCAGTGCTAGAATGGGGACTAGAAACAATGAGCAGTTCTTC
J gene: TRBJ2-1; D gene: -; V gene: TRBV4-1; clone size: few; CDR3 protein: CASKKEAGAGFDEQFF; CDR3 DNA: TGCGCCAGCAAAAAAGAAGCGGGTGCGGGGTTCGATGAGCAGTTCTTC
J gene: TRBJ2-5; D gene: -; V gene: TRBV20-1; clone size: -; CDR3 protein: CSARDGSDMGETQYF; CDR3 DNA: TGCAGTGCTAGAGATGGAAGCGACATGGGCGAGACCCAGTACTTC
J gene: TRBJ2-2; D gene: TRBD2; V gene: TRBV20-1; clone size: few; CDR3 protein: CSASLAGGPTGELFF; CDR3 DNA: TGCAGTGCTAGTCTTGCGGGAGGGCCCACCGGGGAGCTGTTTTTT
J gene: TRBJ2-5; D gene: -; V gene: TRBV20-1; clone size: many; CDR3 protein: CSVDTQLYQETQYF; CDR3 DNA: TGCAGTGTGGACACGCAATTATACCAAGAGACCCAGTACTTC
J gene: TRBJ2-3; D gene: TRBD1; V gene: TRBV28; clone size: -; CDR3 protein: CASSTTPGQGLYTQYF; CDR3 DNA: TGTGCCAGCAGTACAACCCCGGGACAGGGTTTGTATACGCAGTATTTT
J gene: TRBJ2-5; D gene: TRBD1; V gene: TRBV29-1; clone size: few; CDR3 protein: CSQRGGSETQYF; CDR3 DNA: TGCAGCCAAAGAGGGGGCTCAGAGACCCAGTACTTC
J gene: TRBJ2-1; D gene: TRBD2; V gene: TRBV7-8; clone size: few; CDR3 protein: CASSQTSAHNEQFF; CDR3 DNA: TGTGCCAGCAGCCAGACTAGCGCTCACAATGAGCAGTTCTTC
J gene: TRBJ2-5; D gene: TRBD1; V gene: TRBV29-1; clone size: -; CDR3 protein: CSGTGLYGETQYF; CDR3 DNA: TGCAGCGGGACAGGGCTGTACGGCGAGACCCAGTACTTC
J gene: TRBJ1-1; D gene: -; V gene: TRBV4-1; clone size: few; CDR3 protein: CASSPDGGVMNTEAFF; CDR3 DNA: TGCGCCAGCAGCCCCGATGGGGGGGTGATGAACACTGAAGCTTTCTTT
J gene: TRBJ2-4; D gene: TRBD2; V gene: TRBV9; clone size: few; CDR3 protein: CASSVGLGDSGRAKNVQYF; CDR3 DNA: TGTGCCAGCAGCGTAGGTTTAGGTGATAGCGGGAGAGCCAAAAACGTTCAGTACTTC
J gene: TRBJ1-4; D gene: -; V gene: TRBV5-1; clone size: -; CDR3 protein: CASSKGHDNEKLFF; CDR3 DNA: TGCGCCAGCAGCAAGGGACACGACAATGAAAAACTGTTTTTT
J gene: TRBJ1-2; D gene: -; V gene: TRBV2; clone size: -; CDR3 protein: CASSLQTVVVAF; CDR3 DNA: TGTGCCAGCAGCCTCCAGACCGTCGTAGTCGCCTTC
J gene: TRBJ2-1; D gene: TRBD1; V gene: TRBV5-6; clone size: -; CDR3 protein: CASSHRGRGPNEQFF; CDR3 DNA: TGTGCCAGCAGCCACAGGGGGCGAGGTCCCAATGAGCAGTTCTTC
J gene: TRBJ1-5; D gene: -; V gene: TRBV7-2; clone size: many; CDR3 protein: CASSQEANQPQHF; CDR3 DNA: TGTGCCAGCAGCCAAGAGGCAAATCAGCCCCAGCATTTT
J gene: TRBJ1-4; D gene: -; V gene: TRBV7-9; clone size: few; CDR3 protein: CASSHLGGWEKLFF; CDR3 DNA: TGTGCCAGCAGTCACCTCGGGGGTTGGGAAAAACTGTTTTTT
J gene: TRBJ2-3; D gene: -; V gene: TRBV19; clone size: few; CDR3 protein: CASSSATYSGTDTQYF; CDR3 DNA: TGTGCCAGTAGTTCAGCTACCTATTCCGGCACAGATACGCAGTATTTT
J gene: TRBJ2-3; D gene: -; V gene: TRBV29-1; clone size: -; CDR3 protein: CSVPSTDTQYF; CDR3 DNA: TGCAGCGTTCCCAGCACAGATACGCAGTATTTT
J gene: TRBJ2-3; D gene: TRBD2; V gene: TRBV19; clone size: -; CDR3 protein: CASSRILAGNTDTQYF; CDR3 DNA: TGTGCCAGTAGTCGGATCCTAGCGGGAAACACAGATACGCAGTATTTT